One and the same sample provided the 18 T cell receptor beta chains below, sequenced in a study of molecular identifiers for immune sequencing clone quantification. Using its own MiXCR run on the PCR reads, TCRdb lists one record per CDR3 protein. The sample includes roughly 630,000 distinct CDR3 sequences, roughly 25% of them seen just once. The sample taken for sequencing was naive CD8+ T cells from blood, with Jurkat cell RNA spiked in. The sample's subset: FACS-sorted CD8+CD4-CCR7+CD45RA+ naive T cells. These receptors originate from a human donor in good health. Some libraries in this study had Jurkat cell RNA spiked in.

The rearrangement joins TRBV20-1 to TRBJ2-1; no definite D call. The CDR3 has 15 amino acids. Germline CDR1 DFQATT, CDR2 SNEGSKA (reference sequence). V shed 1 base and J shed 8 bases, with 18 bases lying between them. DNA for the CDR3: TGCAGTGCTAGAGGTGGGGTTTCCTTAGTCGATGAGCAGTTCTTC. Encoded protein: CSARGGVSLVDEQFF.

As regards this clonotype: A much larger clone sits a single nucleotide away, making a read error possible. The CDR3 here is CASSFRPIGPTDTRYF. For the CDR3, the DNA is TGCGCCAGCAGCTTCCGCCCTATAGGCCCCACAGATACGCGGTATTTT. The chain has TRBV5-1 and TRBJ2-3; no definite D call. Looked up from germline, CDR1 is SGHRS and CDR2 is YFSETQ. The CDR3 loop spans 16 amino acids.

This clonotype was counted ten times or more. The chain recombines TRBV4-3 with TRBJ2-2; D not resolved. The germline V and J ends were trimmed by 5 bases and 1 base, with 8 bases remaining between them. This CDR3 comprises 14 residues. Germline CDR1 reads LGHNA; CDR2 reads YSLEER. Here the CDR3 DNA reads TGCGCCAGCAGCAGCCGCCAGAACACCGGGGAGCTGTTTTTT. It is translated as CASSSRQNTGELFF.

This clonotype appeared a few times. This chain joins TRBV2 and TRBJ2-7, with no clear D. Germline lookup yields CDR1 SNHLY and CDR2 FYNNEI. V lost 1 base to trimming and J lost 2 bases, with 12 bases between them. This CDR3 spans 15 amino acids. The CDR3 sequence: CASSEVEKVAYEQYF. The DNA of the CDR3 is TGTGCCAGCAGTGAAGTCGAGAAAGTTGCCTACGAGCAGTACTTC.

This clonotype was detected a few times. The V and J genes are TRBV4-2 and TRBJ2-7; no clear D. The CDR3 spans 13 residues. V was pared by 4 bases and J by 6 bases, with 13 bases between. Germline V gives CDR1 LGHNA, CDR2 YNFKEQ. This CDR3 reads CASSPYPGGEQYF. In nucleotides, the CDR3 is TGTGCCAGCAGCCCCTACCCGGGTGGCGAGCAGTACTTC.

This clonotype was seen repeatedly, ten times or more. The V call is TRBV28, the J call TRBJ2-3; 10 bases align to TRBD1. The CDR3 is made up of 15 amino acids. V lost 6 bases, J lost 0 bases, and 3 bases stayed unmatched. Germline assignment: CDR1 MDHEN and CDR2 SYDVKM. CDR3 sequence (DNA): TGTGCCAGCAGCGGGGACAGGGGCAGCACAGATACGCAGTATTTT. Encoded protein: CASSGDRGSTDTQYF.

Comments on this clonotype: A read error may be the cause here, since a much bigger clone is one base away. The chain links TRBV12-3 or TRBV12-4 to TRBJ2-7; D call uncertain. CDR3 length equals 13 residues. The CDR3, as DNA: TGTGCCAGCAGTTTGTCGGAGTCCTACGAGCGGTACTTC. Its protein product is CASSLSESYERYF.

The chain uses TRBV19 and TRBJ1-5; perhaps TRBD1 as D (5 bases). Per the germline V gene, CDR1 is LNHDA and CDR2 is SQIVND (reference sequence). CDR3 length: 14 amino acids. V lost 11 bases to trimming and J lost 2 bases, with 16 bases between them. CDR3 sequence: CAGGPTTGNQPQHF. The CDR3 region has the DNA TGTGCCGGGGGACCGACGACGGGCAATCAGCCCCAGCATTTT.

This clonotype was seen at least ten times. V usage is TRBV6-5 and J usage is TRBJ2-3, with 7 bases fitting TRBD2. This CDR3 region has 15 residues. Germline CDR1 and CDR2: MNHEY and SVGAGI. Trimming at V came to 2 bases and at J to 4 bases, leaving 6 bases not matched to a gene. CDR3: CASSYVVGGPDTQYF. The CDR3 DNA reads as TGTGCCAGCAGTTACGTTGTGGGAGGGCCAGATACGCAGTATTTT.

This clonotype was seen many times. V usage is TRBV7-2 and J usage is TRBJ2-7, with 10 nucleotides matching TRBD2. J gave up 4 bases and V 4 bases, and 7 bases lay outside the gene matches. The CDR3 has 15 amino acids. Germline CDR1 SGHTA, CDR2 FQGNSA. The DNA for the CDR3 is TGTGCCAGCAGCTGGCTAGCGGGGGTTGGGTACGAGCAGTACTTC. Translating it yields CASSWLAGVGYEQYF.

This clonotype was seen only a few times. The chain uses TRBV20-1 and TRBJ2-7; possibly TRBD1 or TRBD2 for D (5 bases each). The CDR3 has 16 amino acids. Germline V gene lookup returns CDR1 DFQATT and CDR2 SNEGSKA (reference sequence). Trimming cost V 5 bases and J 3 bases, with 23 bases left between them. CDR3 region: CSAGRGPGATFYEQYF. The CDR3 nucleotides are TGCAGTGCTGGCCGAGGCCCCGGGGCCACTTTCTACGAGCAGTACTTC.

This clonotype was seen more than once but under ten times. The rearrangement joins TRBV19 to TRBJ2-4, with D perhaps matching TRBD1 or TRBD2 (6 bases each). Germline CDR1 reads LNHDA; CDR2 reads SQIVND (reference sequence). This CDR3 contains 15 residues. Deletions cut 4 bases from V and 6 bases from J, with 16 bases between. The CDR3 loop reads CASSSQTRGANIQYF. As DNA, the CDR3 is TGTGCCAGTAGTAGCCAGACGAGGGGGGCAAACATTCAGTACTTC.

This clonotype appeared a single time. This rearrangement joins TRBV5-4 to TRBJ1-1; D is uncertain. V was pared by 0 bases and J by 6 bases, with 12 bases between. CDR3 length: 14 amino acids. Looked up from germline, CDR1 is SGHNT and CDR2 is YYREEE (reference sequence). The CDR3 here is CASSLGQVTSEAFF. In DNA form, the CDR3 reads TGTGCCAGCAGCTTGGGGCAGGTAACTTCTGAAGCTTTCTTT. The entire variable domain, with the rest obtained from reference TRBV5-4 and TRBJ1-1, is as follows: ETGVTQSPTHLIKTRGQQVTLRCSSQSGHNTVSWYQQALGQGPQFIFQYYREEENGRGNFPPRFSGLQFPNYSSELNVNALELDDSALYLCASSLGQVTSEAFFGQGTRLTVV.

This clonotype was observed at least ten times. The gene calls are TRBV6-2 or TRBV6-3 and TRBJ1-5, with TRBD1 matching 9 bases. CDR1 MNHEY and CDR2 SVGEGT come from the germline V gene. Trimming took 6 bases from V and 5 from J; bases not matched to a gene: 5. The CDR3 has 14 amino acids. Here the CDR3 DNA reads TGTGCCAGCAGATATACAGGGGGCGATCAGCCCCAGCATTTT. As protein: CASRYTGGDQPQHF.

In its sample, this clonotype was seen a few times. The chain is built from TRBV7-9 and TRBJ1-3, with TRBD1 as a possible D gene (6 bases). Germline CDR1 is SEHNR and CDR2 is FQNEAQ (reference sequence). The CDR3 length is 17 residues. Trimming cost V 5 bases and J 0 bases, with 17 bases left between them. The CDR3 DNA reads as TGTGCCAGCAGCACTAGTGGGGGGCCAAGCTCTGGAAACACCATATATTTT. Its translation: CASSTSGGPSSGNTIYF.

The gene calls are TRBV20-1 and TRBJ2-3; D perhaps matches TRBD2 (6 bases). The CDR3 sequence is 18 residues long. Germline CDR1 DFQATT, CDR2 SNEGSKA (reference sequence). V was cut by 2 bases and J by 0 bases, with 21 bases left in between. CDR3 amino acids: CSARPYYGSLVSTDTQYF. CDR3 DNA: TGCAGTGCTAGACCCTATTACGGGAGTCTCGTTAGCACAGATACGCAGTATTTT.

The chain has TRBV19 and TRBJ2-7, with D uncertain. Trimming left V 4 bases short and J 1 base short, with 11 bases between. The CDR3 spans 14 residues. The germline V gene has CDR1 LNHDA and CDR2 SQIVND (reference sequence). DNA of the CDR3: TGTGCCAGTAGTAGTAGTGACGGGTCCTACGAGCAGTACTTC. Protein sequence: CASSSSDGSYEQYF.

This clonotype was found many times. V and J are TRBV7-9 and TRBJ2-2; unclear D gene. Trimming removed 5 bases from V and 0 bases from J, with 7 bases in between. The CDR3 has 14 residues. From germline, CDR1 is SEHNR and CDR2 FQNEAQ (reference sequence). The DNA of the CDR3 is TGTGCCAGCAGCCCCCCGACGAACACCGGGGAGCTGTTTTTT. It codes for CASSPPTNTGELFF.